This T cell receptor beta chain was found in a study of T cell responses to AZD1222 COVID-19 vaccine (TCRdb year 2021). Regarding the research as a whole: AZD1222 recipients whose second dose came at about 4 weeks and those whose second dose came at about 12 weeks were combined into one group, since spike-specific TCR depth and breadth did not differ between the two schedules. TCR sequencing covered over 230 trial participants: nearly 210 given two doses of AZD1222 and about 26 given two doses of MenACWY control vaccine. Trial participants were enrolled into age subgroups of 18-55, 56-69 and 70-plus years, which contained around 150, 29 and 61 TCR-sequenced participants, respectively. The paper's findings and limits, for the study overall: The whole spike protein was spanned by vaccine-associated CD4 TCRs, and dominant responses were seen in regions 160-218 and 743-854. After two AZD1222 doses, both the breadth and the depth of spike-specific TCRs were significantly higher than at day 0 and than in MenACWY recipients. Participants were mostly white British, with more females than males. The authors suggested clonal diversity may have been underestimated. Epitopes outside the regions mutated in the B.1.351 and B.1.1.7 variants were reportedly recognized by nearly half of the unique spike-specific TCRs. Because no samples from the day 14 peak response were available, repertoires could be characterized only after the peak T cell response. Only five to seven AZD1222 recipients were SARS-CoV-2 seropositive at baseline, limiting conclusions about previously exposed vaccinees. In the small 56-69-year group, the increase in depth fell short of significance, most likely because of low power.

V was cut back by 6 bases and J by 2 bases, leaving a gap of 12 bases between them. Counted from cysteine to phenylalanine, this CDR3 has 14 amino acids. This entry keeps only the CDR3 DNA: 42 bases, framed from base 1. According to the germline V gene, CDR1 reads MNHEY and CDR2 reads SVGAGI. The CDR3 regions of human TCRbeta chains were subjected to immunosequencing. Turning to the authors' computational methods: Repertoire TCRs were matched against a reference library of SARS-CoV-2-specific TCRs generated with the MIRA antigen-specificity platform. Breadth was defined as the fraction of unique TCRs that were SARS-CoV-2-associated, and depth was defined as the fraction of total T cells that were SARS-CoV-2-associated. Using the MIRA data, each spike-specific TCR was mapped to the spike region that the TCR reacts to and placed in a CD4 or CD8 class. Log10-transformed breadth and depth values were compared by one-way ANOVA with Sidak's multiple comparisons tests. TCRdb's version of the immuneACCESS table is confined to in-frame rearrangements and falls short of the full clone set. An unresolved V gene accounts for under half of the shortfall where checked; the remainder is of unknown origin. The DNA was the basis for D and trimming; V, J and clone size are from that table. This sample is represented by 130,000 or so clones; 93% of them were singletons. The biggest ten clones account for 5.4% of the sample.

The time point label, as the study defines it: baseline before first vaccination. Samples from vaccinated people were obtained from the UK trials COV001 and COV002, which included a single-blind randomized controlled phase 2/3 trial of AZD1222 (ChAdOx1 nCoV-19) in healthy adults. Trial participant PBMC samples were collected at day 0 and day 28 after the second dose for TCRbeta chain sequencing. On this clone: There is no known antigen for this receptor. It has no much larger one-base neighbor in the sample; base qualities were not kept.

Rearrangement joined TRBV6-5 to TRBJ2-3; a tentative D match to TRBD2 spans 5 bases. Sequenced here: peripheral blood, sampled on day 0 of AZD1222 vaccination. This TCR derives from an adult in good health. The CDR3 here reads CASRAGDYTDTQYF. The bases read TGTGCCAGCAGGGCAGGTGACTACACAGATACGCAGTATTTT.